Listed below are T cell receptor beta chains from one sample, sequenced in a study of T-cell reconstitution after alpha-beta-depleted transplantation in children. TCRdb fed the PCR reads into MiXCR, producing one record per CDR3 protein. The sample lists around 360,000 distinct CDR3 sequences, about a tenth seen once, with under 3% in the top ten. The sample consisted of PBMCs from the stem cell graft donor, taken from the stem cell graft. These receptors were collected from a human donor who donated a stem cell graft to a child with acute lymphoblastic leukemia. Both conserved end residues are trimmed from each CDR3. Each record gives: V gene, CDR3 protein.

TRBV6-1	ASSQALTHGYT
TRBV11-2	ASSLVRGHYNEQF
TRBV19	ASSSVSNQPQH
TRBV4-3	ASSQAIRDRASPLH
TRBV12-3/TRBV12-4	ASSLMSARAF
TRBV3-1	ASSPAGRDRGTDTQY
TRBV5-1	ASRPWGEGEKLF
TRBV5-1	ASSLGLAGLGDTQY
TRBV4-1	ASSQAYQVNYGYT
TRBV14	ASSQGQGPTGELF
TRBV5-6	ASSTGTGVQPQH
TRBV10-2	ASWGQGLNGYT
TRBV6-2/TRBV6-3	ASSYSVRVRGRYEQY
TRBV9	ASSVRGGAYEQY
TRBV7-2	ASSWDSGGTNEQF
TRBV7-2	ASSLEGNSLYEQY
TRBV20-1	SASLGRGSTDTQY
TRBV4-2	ASSQNLAGARTDTQY
TRBV28	ASSFQGGEETQY
TRBV20-1	SAKGQGNATNEKLF
TRBV12-3/TRBV12-4	ASSSIAGGRHNEQF
TRBV12-3/TRBV12-4	ASSFEEMNTEAF
TRBV27	ASNFKGGTDTQY
TRBV5-1	ASSLGQTANTGELF
TRBV4-1	ASTASSDSSYEQY